This TCR beta chain was identified during a study of HIV-infected patients and healthy controls. CDR3 size: 15 residues. Trimming cost V 3 bases and J 4 bases; bases outside gene matches: 7. TCRdb passed the 5' RACE reads through MiXCR, listing each CDR3 protein once. Of around 64,000 distinct CDR3 sequences in the sample, roughly 16% were seen once. This clonotype was observed a handful of times. Source material: CD4+ T cells from blood. The rearrangement links TRBV12-3 or TRBV12-4 to TRBJ2-3, with 7 positions matching TRBD1. This TCR came from a human donor in good health. For the CDR3, the DNA is TGTGCCAGCAGTTTCTTTCCGACAGGGTCAGATACGCAGTATTTT. Protein sequence: CASSFFPTGSDTQYF.